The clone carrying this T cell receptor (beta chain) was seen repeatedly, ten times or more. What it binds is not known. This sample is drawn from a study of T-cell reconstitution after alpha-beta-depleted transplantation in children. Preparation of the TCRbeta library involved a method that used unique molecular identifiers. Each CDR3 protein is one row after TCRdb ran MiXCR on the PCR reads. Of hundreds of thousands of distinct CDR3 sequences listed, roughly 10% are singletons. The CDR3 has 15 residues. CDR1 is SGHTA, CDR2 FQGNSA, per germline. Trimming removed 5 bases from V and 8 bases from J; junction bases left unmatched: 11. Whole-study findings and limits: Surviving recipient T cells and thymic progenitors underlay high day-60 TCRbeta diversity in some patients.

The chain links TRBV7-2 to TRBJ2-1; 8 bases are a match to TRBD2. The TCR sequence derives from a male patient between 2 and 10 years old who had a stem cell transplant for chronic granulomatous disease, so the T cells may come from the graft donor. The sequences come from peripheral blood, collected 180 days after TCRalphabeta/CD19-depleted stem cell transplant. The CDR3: CASSESGSIGDEQFF. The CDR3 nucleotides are TGTGCCAGCAGCGAAAGCGGGAGTATTGGGGATGAGCAGTTCTTC.